This T cell receptor (beta chain) emerged from a study of blood T cell repertoires in COVID-19. Study context: COVID-19 samples collected from the United States, Italy and Spain covered acute and convalescent phases. The analysed material was cDNA or gDNA that came from T cells, B-cell-depleted T cells, or PBMCs.

Germline V gene lookup returns CDR1 ENHRY and CDR2 SYGVKD. V shed 4 bases and J 7 bases; nucleotides not matched to a gene: 9. The CDR3 is 15 residues long. In the original workflow: Reference gene primer amplification in the assay estimated nucleated cell counts. Here immunoSEQ multiplex PCR was the method, and the copy in TCRdb shows in-frame clones only, minus some. V and J calls plus clone size are reproduced from that table; the DNA served to infer D and trimming. The data show about 47,000 clones, approximately 78% seen once. This clonotype was sampled from a human donor with acute or convalescent COVID-19. The donor label of this sample is uncertain. The chain employs TRBV10-3 and TRBJ2-1; 8 nucleotides line up with TRBD1. Sequenced: peripheral blood. CDR3 sequence (DNA): TGTGCCATCAGTGGAACAGGGGGGCCTTGGAATGAGCAGTTCTTC. It encodes CAISGTGGPWNEQFF.